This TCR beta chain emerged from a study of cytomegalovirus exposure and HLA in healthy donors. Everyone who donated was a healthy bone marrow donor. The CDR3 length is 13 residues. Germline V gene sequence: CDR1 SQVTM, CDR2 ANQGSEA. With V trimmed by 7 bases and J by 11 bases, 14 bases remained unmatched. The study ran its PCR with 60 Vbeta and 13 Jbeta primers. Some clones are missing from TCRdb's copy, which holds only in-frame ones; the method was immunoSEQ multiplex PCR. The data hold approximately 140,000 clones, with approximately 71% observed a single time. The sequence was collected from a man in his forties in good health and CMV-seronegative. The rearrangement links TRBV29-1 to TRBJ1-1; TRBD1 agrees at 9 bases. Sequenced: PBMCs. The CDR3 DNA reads TGCAGCGCCGGCCGGTTGGGACAGGGTTCGGCTTTCTTT. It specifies CSAGRLGQGSAFF. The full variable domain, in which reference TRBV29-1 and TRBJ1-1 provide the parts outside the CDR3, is SAVISQKPSRDICQRGTSLTIQCQVDSQVTMMFWYRQQPGQSLTLIATANQGSEATYESGFVIDKFPISRPNLTFSTLTVSNMSPEDSSIYLCSAGRLGQGSAFFGQGTRLTVV.